This T cell receptor (beta chain) was retrieved from a study of Graves' ophthalmopathy and Graves' hyperthyroidism. Only newly diagnosed hyperthyroidism patients aged 18 to 65, with under 2 months' duration, were enrolled. To note about this clonotype: Its matching antigen is unknown.

Study findings and constraints: A roughly 76% specificity and 87.88% sensitivity were achieved by a 13-signature model that separated ophthalmopathy from stable hyperthyroidism.

TCR beta CDR3 amplification used RNA transcripts. HTBI primers were used in a first-round RT-PCR, which preceded a second-round multiplex PCR. In TCRdb, the multiplex PCR reads were re-called with MiXCR into one record per CDR3 protein. This table holds 620,000 or so distinct CDR3 sequences, about a fifth found once. V was cut by 2 bases and J by 2 bases, with 11 bases left in between. Germline CDR1 is SGHRS and CDR2 is YFSETQ. The CDR3 contains 14 residues. The sequenced sample consisted of peripheral blood. This clonotype was sampled from a woman aged 18-29 years with stable Graves' hyperthyroidism. Some clones in this sample may be carry-over from other donors' samples. The chain couples TRBV5-1 to TRBJ2-7; TRBD1 might be the D (5 bases). The CDR3 is CASSFDSGAYEQYF. CDR3 sequence (DNA): TGCGCCAGCAGCTTCGACAGTGGAGCCTACGAGCAGTACTTC.